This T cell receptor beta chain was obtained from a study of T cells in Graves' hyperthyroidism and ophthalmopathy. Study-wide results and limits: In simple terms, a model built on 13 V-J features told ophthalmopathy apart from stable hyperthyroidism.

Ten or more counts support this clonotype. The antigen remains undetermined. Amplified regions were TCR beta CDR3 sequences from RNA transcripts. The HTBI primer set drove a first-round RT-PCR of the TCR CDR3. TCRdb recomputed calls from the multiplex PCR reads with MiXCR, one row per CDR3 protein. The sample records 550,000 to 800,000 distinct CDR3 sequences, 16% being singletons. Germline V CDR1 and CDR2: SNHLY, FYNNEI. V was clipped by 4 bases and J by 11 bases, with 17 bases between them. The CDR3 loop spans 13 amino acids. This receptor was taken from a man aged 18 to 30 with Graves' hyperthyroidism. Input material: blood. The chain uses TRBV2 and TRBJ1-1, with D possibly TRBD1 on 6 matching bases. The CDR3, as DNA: TGTGCCAGCAGTGCCGGGGGGCGATCGGGGGCTTTCTTT. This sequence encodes CASSAGGRSGAFF.